This is a list of T cell receptor beta chains from one sample in a study of cytomegalovirus exposure and HLA in healthy donors. The assay was immunoSEQ multiplex PCR, and TCRdb's table has in-frame clones only and misses some. Of more than 85,000 clones in the sample, around 63% were seen once. The sequencing input was PBMCs. These receptors were obtained from a human donor in good health. The CDR3 runs from the conserved cysteine through the conserved F or W. A D gene is named only where the DNA matches it firmly. Clone size is stated in some rows and not others, as once, few, many or a class when expanded.

TRBJ1-1,TRBD1,TRBV30,15,.,CAWSEWTGENTEAFF,TGTGCCTGGAGTGAATGGACAGGGGAAAACACTGAAGCTTTCTTT
TRBJ2-2,TRBD2,TRBV5-1,16,.,CASSLGVAGATGELFF,TGCGCCAGCAGCTTGGGGGTAGCGGGAGCCACCGGGGAGCTGTTTTTT
TRBJ2-2,TRBD2,TRBV6-1,19,.,CASSEFRGLLAGSTGELFF,TGTGCCAGCAGTGAATTTAGGGGTCTACTAGCGGGATCTACCGGGGAGCTGTTTTTT
TRBJ2-7,.,TRBV5-1,14,.,CASGGGDKTYEQYF,TGCGCCAGCGGCGGTGGTGATAAAACCTACGAGCAGTACTTC
TRBJ2-1,.,TRBV7-3,15,.,CASRAGTRTHNEQFF,TGTGCCAGCAGGGCGGGAACCAGGACCCACAATGAGCAGTTCTTC
TRBJ1-4,.,TRBV2,15,once,CASSGQGTTNEKLFF,TGTGCCAGCAGTGGGCAGGGAACAACTAATGAAAAACTGTTTTTT
TRBJ1-5,.,TRBV5-8,16,few,CASSSGWEYSNQPQHF,TGTGCCAGCAGCTCGGGTTGGGAGTATAGCAATCAGCCCCAGCATTTT
TRBJ2-1,.,TRBV4-1,16,.,CASSQFVAETHNEQFF,TGCGCCAGCAGCCAATTTGTAGCGGAGACGCACAATGAGCAGTTCTTC
TRBJ2-1,TRBD2,TRBV6-5,15,.,CASRGGGRPANEQFF,TGTGCCAGCAGGGGGGGCGGGAGGCCCGCTAATGAGCAGTTCTTC
TRBJ2-1,.,TRBV5-1,15,few,CATREDLSSYNEQFF,TGCGCCACCCGAGAGGACTTATCCTCCTACAATGAGCAGTTCTTC
TRBJ2-1,.,TRBV27,15,.,CASSSPARGYNEQFF,TGTGCCAGCTCCTCCCCGGCGCGGGGTTACAATGAGCAGTTCTTC
TRBJ1-2,TRBD1,TRBV7-9,13,.,CASSPTGVDGYTF,TGTGCCAGCAGTCCAACAGGGGTGGATGGCTACACCTTC
TRBJ2-5,TRBD1,TRBV20-1,11,.,CSAGQGETQYF,TGCAGTGCTGGACAGGGGGAGACCCAGTACTTC
TRBJ2-7,TRBD2,TRBV6-5,15,.,CASSYQTSGSYEQYF,TGTGCCAGCAGTTACCAGACTAGCGGGAGTTACGAGCAGTACTTC
TRBJ2-1,TRBD1,TRBV27,15,.,CASSQGTVQHNEQFF,TGTGCCAGCAGTCAAGGGACAGTACAACACAATGAGCAGTTCTTC
TRBJ2-3,TRBD2,TRBV6-1,15,.,CSTASRAGGLDTQYF,TGTTCTACCGCCTCGAGGGCGGGAGGGTTAGATACGCAGTATTTT
TRBJ2-7,.,TRBV2,14,.,CASSKGGGLREQYF,TGTGCCAGCAGTAAGGGTGGGGGACTCCGCGAGCAGTACTTC
TRBJ2-3,.,TRBV11-3,14,.,CASSSTPRTDTQYF,TGTGCCAGCAGCTCCACTCCCCGCACAGATACGCAGTATTTT
TRBJ2-1,TRBD2,TRBV29-1,13,.,CSVRGGRSNEQFF,TGCAGCGTTCGTGGCGGGAGGTCCAATGAGCAGTTCTTC
TRBJ2-7,.,TRBV7-6,13,few,CASSAGFGNEQYF,TGTGCCAGCAGCGCAGGGTTTGGTAACGAGCAGTACTTC
TRBJ1-5,.,TRBV7-8,16,.,CASSLGGVNSNQPQHF,TGTGCCAGCAGCTTGGGGGGGGTTAATAGCAATCAGCCCCAGCATTTT
TRBJ1-1,.,TRBV25-1,11,.,CASSEVSEAFF,TGTGCCAGCAGTGAAGTCTCGGAAGCTTTCTTT
TRBJ1-1,.,TRBV10-2,13,.,CASSEVANTEAFF,TGCGCCAGCAGTGAGGTGGCTAACACTGAAGCTTTCTTT
TRBJ2-2,.,TRBV30,12,.,CAWRLTTGELFF,TGTGCCTGGAGACTAACCACCGGGGAGCTGTTTTTT
TRBJ1-1,.,TRBV7-2,12,once,CASSLLRTEAFF,TGTGCCAGCAGCTTATTGAGGACTGAAGCTTTCTTT
TRBJ2-7,TRBD2,TRBV6-1,13,few,CATRTSGDYEQYF,TGTGCCACCAGGACTAGCGGTGACTACGAGCAGTACTTC
TRBJ2-2,.,TRBV10-1,13,.,CASRDRNTGELFF,TGCGCCAGCAGGGACAGGAACACCGGGGAGCTGTTTTTT
TRBJ2-7,.,TRBV20-1,10,.,CSAVAYEQYF,TGCAGTGCTGTAGCCTACGAGCAGTACTTC
TRBJ1-5,.,TRBV28,14,.,CASSFRVGVQPQHF,TGTGCCAGCAGTTTCAGGGTTGGGGTTCAGCCCCAGCATTTT
TRBJ2-3,TRBD2,TRBV9,20,.,CASSPTARTSGRPIADTQYF,TGTGCCAGCAGCCCTACCGCCCGGACTAGCGGGAGGCCAATCGCAGATACGCAGTATTTT
TRBJ2-2,.,TRBV7-9,13,.,CASSYGQSGELFF,TGTGCCAGCAGCTATGGACAGTCCGGGGAGCTGTTTTTT
TRBJ1-2,.,TRBV28,15,.,CASSLPQQGNYGYTF,TGTGCCAGCAGTCTACCTCAACAGGGAAACTATGGCTACACCTTC
TRBJ1-1,.,TRBV9,14,.,CASSVGTDYTEAFF,TGTGCCAGCAGCGTAGGAACAGATTACACTGAAGCTTTCTTT
TRBJ2-7,.,TRBV6-6,12,.,CASSQGSYEQYF,TGTGCCAGCAGTCAAGGGAGCTACGAGCAGTACTTC
TRBJ2-5,.,TRBV5-1,13,few,CASSPGLQETQYF,TGCGCCAGCAGCCCGGGACTTCAAGAGACCCAGTACTTC
TRBJ2-3,TRBD2,TRBV12-5,17,.,CASGLGITSEGTDTQYF,TGTGCTAGTGGTTTGGGAATAACTAGCGAAGGCACAGATACGCAGTATTTT
TRBJ2-7,TRBD1,TRBV7-8,15,.,CASSLESDRGYEQYF,TGTGCCAGCAGCTTAGAGTCGGACAGGGGTTACGAGCAGTACTTC
TRBJ1-2,.,TRBV6-5,14,.,CASSLASWNYGYTF,TGTGCCAGCAGCCTAGCCTCCTGGAACTATGGCTACACCTTC
TRBJ2-5,.,TRBV2,13,.,CASSAWRTETQYF,TGTGCCAGCAGTGCATGGAGGACCGAGACCCAGTACTTC
TRBJ2-1,.,TRBV6-5,15,.,CASSYSGSAYNEQFF,TGTGCCAGCAGTTACTCTGGTAGTGCCTACAATGAGCAGTTCTTC
TRBJ2-7,.,TRBV9,14,few,CASSPRTTHYEQYF,TGTGCCAGCAGCCCCAGGACAACCCACTACGAGCAGTACTTC
TRBJ1-2,.,TRBV5-1,14,.,CASSLEGVRAGYTF,TGCGCCAGCAGCTTGGAAGGGGTACGGGCCGGCTACACCTTC
TRBJ2-1,TRBD2,TRBV12-5,14,.,CASAPSGVYNEQFF,TGTGCTAGTGCCCCCAGCGGGGTGTACAATGAGCAGTTCTTC
TRBJ1-5,TRBD1,TRBV10-1,14,.,CANTGTGGDQPQHF,TGCGCCAATACCGGGACAGGGGGCGATCAGCCCCAGCATTTT
TRBJ2-2,TRBD2,TRBV7-2,17,.,CASSLGPSGGYTGELFF,TGTGCCAGCAGCTTAGGCCCTAGCGGGGGATACACCGGGGAGCTGTTTTTT
TRBJ1-1,.,TRBV19,12,.,CASSIGHGEAFF,TGTGCCAGTAGTATAGGCCACGGGGAAGCTTTCTTT
TRBJ2-1,TRBD2,TRBV6-5,15,few,CASTRGGSPVAEQFF,TGTGCCAGCACCCGGGGCGGGAGCCCCGTGGCTGAGCAGTTCTTC
TRBJ2-7,.,TRBV7-8,13,.,CASSFLGSDEQYF,TGTGCCAGCAGCTTTCTAGGCTCGGATGAGCAGTACTTC
TRBJ2-1,TRBD2,TRBV23-1,15,.,CASSRAGASYNEQFF,TGCGCCAGCAGTCGAGCGGGAGCGAGCTACAATGAGCAGTTCTTC
TRBJ2-4,TRBD2,TRBV6-5,16,.,CASSYSSLAGGNIQYF,TGTGCCAGCAGTTACTCGTCCTTAGCGGGAGGGAACATTCAGTACTTC
TRBJ2-7,TRBD2,TRBV11-2,17,.,CASSLDSMTSGDYEQYF,TGTGCCAGCAGCTTAGATTCGATGACTAGCGGGGATTACGAGCAGTACTTC
TRBJ2-7,.,TRBV14,17,.,CASSQFPPQGTAYEQYF,TGTGCCAGCAGCCAATTCCCCCCTCAGGGGACGGCCTACGAGCAGTACTTC
TRBJ2-6,.,TRBV7-3,15,.,CASSPNRGGANVLTF,TGTGCCAGCAGTCCAAACCGAGGTGGGGCCAACGTCCTGACTTTC
TRBJ2-1,TRBD2,TRBV11-3,14,once,CASGGGSAGDEQFF,TGTGCCAGCGGAGGCGGGAGTGCCGGCGATGAGCAGTTCTTC